Listed here are 18 T cell receptor beta chains from one sample, sequenced in a study of tumor and adjacent non-tumor tissue in lung cancer (dated by TCRdb to 2016 to 2019). Bulk unsorted tissue served as the source for RNA extraction, and RNA quality was assessed using a NanoDrop ND-1000 and an Agilent 2100. Library preparation employed multiplex PCR. TCRdb names Illumina HiSeq 2500 as the instrument used. Following protocols modified from ARM-PCR, the researchers constructed TCRbeta libraries through three rounds of nested PCR with primers (Table S4). TCRdb handled the public reads itself, with Q25 trimming in fastp and clone calling in MiXCR, and kept productive beta chains. Each CDR3 protein appears once, grouped with its most common genes and DNA. This sample gives over 110,000 distinct CDR3 sequences in total; 66% of them show up just once. The biggest ten clones account for 15% to 20% of the sample.

Sequencing used lung tumor tissue. All receptors come from a man aged 60 to 75 with small cell lung cancer.

As to this clonotype: A much bigger clone sits one base away, suggesting this may be a read error. The chain joins TRBV4-2 to TRBJ1-2; 12 nucleotides agree with TRBD1. Looked up from germline, CDR1 is LGHNA and CDR2 is YNFKEQ. This CDR3 spans 18 amino acids. Trimming at V came to 0 bases and at J to 7 bases, leaving 12 bases not matched to a gene. The CDR3 region is CASSQEVGTGGLPSGYTF. The CDR3 bases are TGTGCCAGCAGCCAAGAAGTAGGGACAGGGGGCCTCCCTAGTGGCTACACCTTC.

This clonotype has just one count. In this CDR3 the conserved last residue, phenylalanine or tryptophan, is missing, so a read error is likely. This chain links TRBV20-1 with TRBJ1-6, with 7 nucleotides matching TRBD1. Germline V gives CDR1 DFQATT, CDR2 SNEGSKA (reference sequence). The CDR3 totals 16 residues. The CDR3 loop is CTARLTGESYNSPLHL. The CDR3 DNA follows: TGCACTGCTAGATTAACAGGGGAATCCTATAATTCACCACTCCACTTA.

As for this clonotype: A junction end diverges from the germline sequence, so it may reflect a read error. The rearrangement uses TRBV11-2 and TRBJ2-2, with TRBD1 matching over 9 bases. The germline V gene encodes CDR1 SGHAT and CDR2 FQNNGV. This CDR3 has 14 residues. This CDR3 reads CTSRHRGPAGELFF. CDR3 bases: TGTACCAGCAGGCACAGGGGGCCAGCCGGGGAGCTGTTTTTT.

The chain links TRBV29-1 to TRBJ1-2; D might be TRBD1 (5 bases). This CDR3 has 14 amino acids. Germline V lookup: CDR1 SQVTM, CDR2 ANQGSEA. The chain's CDR3 is CSTVVGQQNYGYTF. CDR3 nucleotide sequence: TGCAGTACTGTCGTTGGACAACAAAACTATGGCTACACCTTC.

Comment on this clonotype: With a much larger clone just one base away, this may be a read error. Lacking the conserved final phenylalanine or tryptophan, this CDR3 likely reflects a read error. The chain combines TRBV20-1 with TRBJ1-2; 10 nucleotides align to TRBD1. Germline V CDR1 and CDR2: DFQATT, SNEGSKA (reference sequence). Unmatched junction bases numbered 7, after V lost 3 bases and J lost 6 bases. This CDR3 has 14 residues. The CDR3 loop reads CSARDIGTGDGYTL. Written as DNA, the CDR3 is TGCAGTGCTAGGGACATAGGGACAGGGGATGGCTACACCTTA.

V gene TRBV30 combines with J gene TRBJ2-2; 7 nucleotides agree with TRBD1. CDR3 length: 15 amino acids. Germline trimming cut 4 bases from V and 0 bases from J; bases unmatched to any gene: 5. Germline CDR1 GTSNPN, CDR2 SVGIG (reference sequence). CDR3 sequence: CAWIPGTANTGELFF. The CDR3 DNA is TGTGCCTGGATACCCGGGACAGCGAACACCGGGGAGCTGTTTTTT.

This clonotype has at least ten counts. V usage is TRBV5-5 and J usage is TRBJ2-3; D is perhaps TRBD1 (5 bases). The germline V gene has CDR1 SGHKS and CDR2 YYEKEE (reference sequence). Trimming removed 3 bases at V and 1 base at J, with 12 bases between. The length of the CDR3 is 15 residues. The CDR3 loop reads CASSWGIPGTDTQYF. The CDR3 DNA reads TGTGCCAGCAGCTGGGGCATACCAGGCACAGATACGCAGTATTTT.

As to this clonotype: The CDR3 ends on some other residue instead of the conserved phenylalanine or tryptophan, so this is likely a read error. DNA of the CDR3: TGCAGCTTGCCGGGACTAGCGGGAGACAATGGGCAGTTCTCC. Protein product: CSLPGLAGDNGQFS. The gene calls are TRBV20-1 and TRBJ2-1; 14 bases fit TRBD2. The CDR3 has 14 residues. Germline V gene sequence: CDR1 DFQATT, CDR2 SNEGSKA (reference sequence).

This clonotype was seen many times. The chain uses TRBV20-1 and TRBJ1-1; no definite D call. Germline assignment: CDR1 DFQATT and CDR2 SNEGSKA (reference sequence). Between the trimmed V and J ends, which lost 3 bases and 11 bases, there was a span of 10 bases. The CDR3 has 10 residues. The CDR3 coding sequence is TGCAGTGCTAGGGTTGTGAGCGCTTTCTTT. Translating gives CSARVVSAFF.

This clonotype was seen a single time. A read error may produce the germline difference seen at one junction end. V is TRBV11-2 and J is TRBJ2-1, with D possibly being TRBD1 (6 bases). The germline V gene has CDR1 SGHAT and CDR2 FQNNGV. CDR3 length: 14 residues. In DNA, the CDR3 is TGTGCCAGCAGCCGACCGCCAGGGGAATATGAGCAATTCTTC. Its protein product is CASSRPPGEYEQFF.

This clonotype has ten or more counts. The genes are TRBV4-1 and TRBJ2-1; TRBD1 agrees at 8 bases. V lost 0 bases to trimming and J lost 13 bases; unmatched junction nucleotides: 17. CDR3 size: 17 residues. Germline V lookup: CDR1 MGHRA, CDR2 YSYEKL. The CDR3 protein is CASSQDTTPQGARSQFF. Here the CDR3 DNA reads TGCGCCAGCAGCCAAGACACGACCCCCCAGGGGGCACGCTCTCAGTTCTTC.

This chain connects TRBV5-4 to TRBJ2-3, with 7 bases lining up with TRBD2. V trimming: 3 bases; J trimming: 6 bases; junction bases outside the gene matches: 13. Germline CDR1 SGHNT, CDR2 YYREEE (reference sequence). The CDR3 is made up of 16 amino acids. In DNA, the CDR3 is TGTGCCAGCAGCTGGGGCGCTAGCGGAGTAGGTGATACGCAGTATTTT. It specifies CASSWGASGVGDTQYF.

The J gene is TRBJ2-3, the V gene TRBV6-1, with D perhaps TRBD2 (5 bases). V lost 11 bases and J 1 base, leaving 16 bases between the germline ends. The CDR3 has 14 amino acids. Looked up from germline, CDR1 is MNHNS and CDR2 is SASEGT. The CDR3 sequence: CAGSWEIRTDTQYF. In nucleotides, the CDR3 is TGTGCCGGCTCCTGGGAGATCCGCACAGATACGCAGTATTTT.

As for this clonotype: At one end, the junction sequence differs from germline, possibly due to a read error. The gene calls are TRBV6-2 or TRBV6-3 and TRBJ1-1, with D maybe TRBD1 (5 bases). The CDR3 loop spans 12 amino acids. From germline, CDR1 is MNHEY and CDR2 SVGEGT. CDR3 coding DNA: TGTGCCATCAGTCCCCTGGGACTCGAAGCTTTCTTT. As protein: CAISPLGLEAFF.

This chain connects TRBV18 to TRBJ2-7; D is undetermined. The CDR3 consists of 14 residues. Germline V CDR1 and CDR2: KGHSH, LQKENI. The ends were cut back, 3 bases at V and 5 bases at J, with 14 bases in the middle. The CDR3 coding sequence is TGTGCCAGCTCACCGATTAGCACCACTCACGAGCAGTACTTC. Translating it yields CASSPISTTHEQYF.

This clonotype was seen at least ten times. The chain is built from TRBV6-9 and TRBJ2-3, with D unclear. The CDR3 extends over 18 amino acids. V lost 10 bases, J lost 1 base, and 27 bases lay in between. Germline V CDR1 and CDR2: MNHGY, SVAAGI. For the CDR3, the DNA is TGTGCCACCGATCCATTTATTTTGGACCCTGGATGCACAGATACGCAGTATTTT. As protein: CATDPFILDPGCTDTQYF.

Of note for this clonotype: The junction differs from germline at one of its ends, possibly a read error. As DNA, the CDR3 is TGTGCCAGCAGTCGTCGTCCCTTCGGAGCTGTTCAGTATTTC. It yields the protein CASSRRPFGAVQYF. The chain links TRBV12-3 or TRBV12-4 to TRBJ2-4; unclear D gene. The CDR3 has 14 residues.

This clonotype was picked up a small number of times. The V gene is TRBV6-5, the J gene TRBJ2-7, with unresolved D. From germline, CDR1 is MNHEY and CDR2 SVGAGI. The CDR3 totals 14 residues. Trimming removed 0 bases at V and 0 bases at J, with 6 bases between. In DNA form, the CDR3 reads TGTGCCAGCAGTTACTCGATAAGCTCCTACGAGCAGTACTTC. It translates to CASSYSISSYEQYF.